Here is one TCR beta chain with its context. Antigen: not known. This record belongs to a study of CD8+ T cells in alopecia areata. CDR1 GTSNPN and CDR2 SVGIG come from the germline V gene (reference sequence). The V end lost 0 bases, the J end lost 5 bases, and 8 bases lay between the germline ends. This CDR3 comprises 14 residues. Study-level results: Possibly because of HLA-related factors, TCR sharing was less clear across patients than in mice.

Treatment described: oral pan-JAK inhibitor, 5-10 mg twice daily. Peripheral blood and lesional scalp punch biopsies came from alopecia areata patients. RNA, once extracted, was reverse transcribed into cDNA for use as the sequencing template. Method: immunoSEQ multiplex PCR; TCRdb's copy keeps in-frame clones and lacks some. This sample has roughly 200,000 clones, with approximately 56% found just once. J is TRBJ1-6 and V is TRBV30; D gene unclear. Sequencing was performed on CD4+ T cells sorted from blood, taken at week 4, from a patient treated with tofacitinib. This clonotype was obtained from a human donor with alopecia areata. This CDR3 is CAWSVGQDNSPLHF. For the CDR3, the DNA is TGTGCCTGGAGTGTTGGGCAGGATAATTCACCCCTCCACTTT.